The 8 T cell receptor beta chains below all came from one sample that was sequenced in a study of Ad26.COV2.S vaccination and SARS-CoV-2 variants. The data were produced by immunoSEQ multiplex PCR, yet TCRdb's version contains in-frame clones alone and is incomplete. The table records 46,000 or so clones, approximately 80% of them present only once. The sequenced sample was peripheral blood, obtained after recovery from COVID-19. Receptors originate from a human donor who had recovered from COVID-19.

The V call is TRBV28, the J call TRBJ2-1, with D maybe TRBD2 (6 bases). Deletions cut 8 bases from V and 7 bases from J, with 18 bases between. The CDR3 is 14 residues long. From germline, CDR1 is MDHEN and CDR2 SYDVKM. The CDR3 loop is CASGDGGRINEQFF. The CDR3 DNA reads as TGTGCCAGCGGGGACGGTGGGAGGATAAATGAGCAGTTCTTC. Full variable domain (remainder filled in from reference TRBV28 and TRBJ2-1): DVKVTQSSRYLVKRTGEKVFLECVQDMDHENMFWYRQDPGLGLRLIYFSYDVKMKEKGDIPEGYSVSREKKERFSLILESASTNQTSMYLCASGDGGRINEQFFGPGTRLTVL.

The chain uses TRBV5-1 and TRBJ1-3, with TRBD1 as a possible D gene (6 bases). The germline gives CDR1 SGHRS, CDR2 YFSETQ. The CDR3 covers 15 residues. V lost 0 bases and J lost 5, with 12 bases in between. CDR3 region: CASSLEPGHRNTIYF. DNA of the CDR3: TGCGCCAGCAGCTTGGAGCCGGGACACAGAAACACCATATATTTT.

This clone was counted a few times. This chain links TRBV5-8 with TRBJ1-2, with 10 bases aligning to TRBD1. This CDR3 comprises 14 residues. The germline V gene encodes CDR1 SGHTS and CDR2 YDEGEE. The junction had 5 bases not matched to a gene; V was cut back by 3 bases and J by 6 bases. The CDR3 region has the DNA TGTGCCAGCAGCTGGCTGACAGGGGGCGATGGCTACACCTTC. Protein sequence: CASSWLTGGDGYTF.

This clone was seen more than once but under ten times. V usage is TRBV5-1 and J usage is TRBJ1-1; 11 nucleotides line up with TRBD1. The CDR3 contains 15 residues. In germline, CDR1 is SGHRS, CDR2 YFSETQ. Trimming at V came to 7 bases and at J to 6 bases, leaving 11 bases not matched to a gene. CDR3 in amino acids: CASGGGQGAPSEAFF. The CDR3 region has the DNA TGCGCCAGCGGGGGTGGACAGGGGGCCCCCTCTGAAGCTTTCTTT.

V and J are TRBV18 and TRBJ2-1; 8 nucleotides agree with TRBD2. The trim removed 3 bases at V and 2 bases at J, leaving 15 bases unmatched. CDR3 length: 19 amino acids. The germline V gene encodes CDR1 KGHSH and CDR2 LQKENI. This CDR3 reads CASSPRKGSSGRTYNEQFF. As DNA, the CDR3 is TGTGCCAGCTCACCCAGAAAGGGTTCTAGCGGGCGTACCTACAATGAGCAGTTCTTC.

The CDR3 DNA reads TGCAGCGTTGCCGGAGGGCACGCAACTAATGAAAAACTGTTTTTT. This sequence encodes CSVAGGHATNEKLFF. V usage is TRBV29-1 and J usage is TRBJ1-4; D is ambiguous. Germline V gene sequence: CDR1 SQVTM, CDR2 ANQGSEA. This CDR3 spans 15 amino acids. Trimming shortened V by 4 bases and J by 0 bases, and 12 bases separated the two germline ends.

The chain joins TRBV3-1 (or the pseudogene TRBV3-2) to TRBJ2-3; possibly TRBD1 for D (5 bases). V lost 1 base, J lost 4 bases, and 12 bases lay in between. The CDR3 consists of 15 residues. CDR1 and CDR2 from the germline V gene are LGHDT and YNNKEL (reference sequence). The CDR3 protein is CASSQGGRRADTQYF. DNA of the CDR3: TGTGCCAGCAGCCAAGGGGGCAGACGGGCAGATACGCAGTATTTT.

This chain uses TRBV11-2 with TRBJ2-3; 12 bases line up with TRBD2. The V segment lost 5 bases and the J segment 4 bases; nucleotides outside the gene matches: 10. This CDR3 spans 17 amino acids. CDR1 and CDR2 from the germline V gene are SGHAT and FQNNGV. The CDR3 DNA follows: TGTGCCAGCAGCCAGAGAATGACTAGCGGGAGCGCAGATACGCAGTATTTT. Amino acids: CASSQRMTSGSADTQYF.